This passage covers 15 T cell receptor beta chains from one sample sequenced in a study of shared clonotypes between healthy human individuals (TCRdb year 2020). Receptor libraries were prepared by the immunoSEQ multiplex PCR assay. In its TCRdb copy, this immuneACCESS table keeps in-frame sequences only and misses some clones. Where compared with another copy, unresolved V genes explain less than half of these, and the others have no known cause. Present in this sample are more than 2 million clones, 90% to 95% of which were seen just once. About 1.6% of the sample goes to the ten largest clones. For the CD8 naive samples, CD45RO-negative cells were positively selected for CCR7, yielding a CD45RA+CCR7+ population from which TemRA cells were excluded. Sequenced material: naive CD8+ T cells from PBMCs. The sample's cell subset or site label is to be understood as: CD45RA+CCR7+. The source is a man younger than 35 in good health. Some clones in this sample may be carry-over from other donors' samples.

The chain has TRBV7-9 and TRBJ1-2; possibly TRBD1 for D (5 bases). Germline lookup yields CDR1 SEHNR and CDR2 FQNEAQ (reference sequence). The CDR3 sequence is 16 residues long. Trimming pared 3 bases from V and 3 bases from J, leaving 17 bases between. As DNA, the CDR3 is TGTGCCAGCAGCTTGGCGCCCGGGGCGTTTGACTATGGCTACACCTTC. Its translation is CASSLAPGAFDYGYTF. The variable domain in full, with the rest retrieved from reference TRBV7-9 and TRBJ1-2, is DTGVSQNPRHKITKRGQNVTFRCDPISEHNRLYWYRQTLGQGPEFLTYFQNEAQLEKSRLLSDRFSAERPKGSFSTLEIQRTEQGDSAMYLCASSLAPGAFDYGYTFGSGTRLTVV.

Only one count was recorded for this clone. The V call is TRBV28, the J call TRBJ2-5; D gene unclear. Germline V lookup: CDR1 MDHEN, CDR2 SYDVKM. This CDR3 spans 14 amino acids. Trimming cost V 3 bases and J 1 base, with 9 bases left between them. As DNA, the CDR3 is TGTGCCAGCAGTTTTAAAGGGTTCCAAGAGACCCAGTACTTC. Translating gives CASSFKGFQETQYF.

The gene calls are TRBV4-1 and TRBJ2-5, with 12 bases fitting TRBD2. Germline V gene data show CDR1 as MGHRA and CDR2 as YSYEKL. The trim removed 4 bases at V and 5 bases at J, leaving 5 bases unmatched. The CDR3 consists of 15 residues. CDR3: CASSPASGRGETQYF. Written as DNA, the CDR3 is TGCGCCAGCAGCCCCGCTAGCGGGAGGGGGGAGACCCAGTACTTC.

Comments on this clone: The sample contains more than one DNA sequence encoding this CDR3. The genes are TRBV27 and TRBJ1-5, with D perhaps TRBD1 (5 bases). CDR3 length: 14 amino acids. V was trimmed by 4 bases and J by 5 bases, leaving 12 bases between them. The germline gives CDR1 MNHEY, CDR2 SMNVEV (reference sequence). In DNA, the CDR3 is TGTGCCAGCAGTTCCCGGCAGGGCCATCAGCCCCAGCATTTT. Residues: CASSSRQGHQPQHF.

This chain joins TRBV27 and TRBJ2-3; 7 bases are shared with TRBD2. Germline values: CDR1 MNHEY, CDR2 SMNVEV (reference sequence). This CDR3 has 20 amino acids. The V gene end was trimmed by 2 bases and the J gene end by 3 bases; junction bases not matched to a gene: 20. The CDR3 is CASSLTSRPYGGSGTDTQYF. CDR3 DNA: TGTGCCAGCAGTTTAACATCACGCCCGTATGGCGGGAGTGGGACAGATACGCAGTATTTT.

V and J are TRBV4-1 and TRBJ2-2; TRBD1 matches 7 bases. Trimming removed 1 base from V and 6 bases from J; junction bases left unmatched: 8. The CDR3 totals 16 residues. The germline V gene has CDR1 MGHRA and CDR2 YSYEKL. CDR3 nucleotide sequence: TGCGCCAGCAGCCAAGTCGGGACAGTATATTCCGGGGAGCTGTTTTTT. Protein: CASSQVGTVYSGELFF.

CDR3 in DNA: TGCGCCAGCAGCCAAGGGACAAGTAGATCGGATACGCAGTATTTT. Its translation: CASSQGTSRSDTQYF. The chain recombines TRBV4-3 with TRBJ2-3; possibly TRBD1 for D (5 bases). This CDR3 is built from 15 residues. CDR1 is LGHNA and CDR2 is YSLEER in the germline V gene. V was shortened by 1 base and J by 6 bases, with 14 bases between the two germline ends.

The chain links TRBV9 to TRBJ2-1, with D uncertain. Per germline, CDR1 SGDLS and CDR2 YYNGEE. Trimming removed 4 bases from V and 10 bases from J, with 9 bases in between. The CDR3 extends over 11 amino acids. CDR3: CASSPSSEQFF. The CDR3 nucleotides read TGTGCCAGCAGCCCCTCCAGCGAGCAGTTCTTC.

In the case of this clone: This specimen includes other DNA sequences encoding the same CDR3. This chain connects TRBV19 to TRBJ2-6, with no clear D. Germline V CDR1 and CDR2: LNHDA, SQIVND (reference sequence). Trimming removed 5 bases at V and 0 bases at J, with 5 bases between. The length of the CDR3 is 14 residues. CDR3 DNA: TGTGCCAGTAGTTTACTCTCTGGGGCCAACGTCCTGACTTTC. This sequence encodes CASSLLSGANVLTF. Full variable domain (rest looked up from reference TRBV19 and TRBJ2-6): DGGITQSPKYLFRKEGQNVTLSCEQNLNHDAMYWYRQDPGQGLRLIYYSQIVNDFQKGDIAEGYSVSREKKESFPLTVTSAQKNPTAFYLCASSLLSGANVLTFGAGSRLTVL.

About this clone itself: The same CDR3 is also encoded by other DNA sequences in this sample. The chain carries TRBV5-1 and TRBJ1-5; tentatively, D is TRBD1 (5 bases). The V end lost 0 bases, the J end lost 1 base, and 8 bases lay between the germline ends. Per germline, CDR1 SGHRS and CDR2 YFSETQ. This CDR3 is built from 15 residues. CDR3 region: CASSLDRSSNQPQHF. The CDR3 region has the DNA TGCGCCAGCAGCTTGGACAGGAGCAGCAATCAGCCCCAGCATTTT.

The V and J genes are TRBV27 and TRBJ2-7; D gene ambiguous. Trimming removed 6 bases from V and 7 bases from J, with 10 bases in between. The germline V gene has CDR1 MNHEY and CDR2 SMNVEV (reference sequence). This CDR3 is built from 11 residues. CDR3 in DNA: TGTGCCAGCAGCTCCGGCTGGGAGCAGTACTTC. This codes for CASSSGWEQYF.

As to this clone: This sample includes further DNA sequences coding for the same CDR3. The V and J genes are TRBV4-3 and TRBJ2-1; 10 bases line up with TRBD2. The germline gives CDR1 LGHNA, CDR2 YSLEER. V dropped 3 bases and J dropped 8; count of bases not matched to a gene: 7. The CDR3 is 15 residues long. The CDR3: CASSQGLAPGHEQFF. In DNA, the CDR3 is TGCGCCAGCAGCCAGGGACTAGCGCCCGGGCATGAGCAGTTCTTC.

This chain links TRBV25-1 with TRBJ2-1; D not resolved. CDR1 MGHDK and CDR2 SYGVNS come from the germline V gene. The CDR3 is 13 amino acids. Trimming took off 0 bases at V and 7 bases at J, with 7 bases between the two ends. CDR3 region: CASSEYMKNEQFF. CDR3 DNA sequence: TGTGCCAGCAGTGAATATATGAAGAATGAGCAGTTCTTC.

The rearrangement joins TRBV6-1 to TRBJ1-1, with D hard to call. The germline gives CDR1 MNHNS, CDR2 SASEGT. The V and J ends lost 0 bases and 4 bases respectively, with 18 bases between them. This CDR3 has 17 residues. The CDR3 sequence is CASSEAHPGRLGTEAFF. Here the CDR3 DNA reads TGTGCCAGCAGTGAAGCTCACCCGGGGAGGCTGGGCACTGAAGCTTTCTTT.

About this clone itself: The identical CDR3 is also encoded by other nucleotide sequences in the sample. This chain joins TRBV30 and TRBJ2-1; D ambiguous. CDR1 and CDR2 from the germline V gene are GTSNPN and SVGIG (reference sequence). Deletions cut 1 base from V and 6 bases from J, with 4 bases between. This CDR3 is 11 amino acids long. The CDR3, as DNA: TGTGCCTGGAGTGGTGGCAATGAGCAGTTCTTC. Amino acid sequence: CAWSGGNEQFF. Drawing the rest from reference TRBV30 and TRBJ2-1, the complete variable domain is SQTIHQWPATLVQPVGSPLSLECTVEGTSNPNLYWYRQAAGRGLQLLFYSVGIGQISSEVPQNLSASRPQDRQFILSSKKLLLSDSGFYLCAWSGGNEQFFGPGTRLTVL.